The 20 T cell receptor beta chains reported below all come from one sample, sequenced in a study of OX40 agonist ivuxolimab in advanced cancers. Generated by immunoSEQ multiplex PCR, the TCRdb table keeps only in-frame clones and is missing some. Seen here are approximately 76,000 clones, 85% observed once, and the top ten hold 0.61%. Sample: CD4+ or CD8+ T cells sorted from blood, taken in a trial of the OX40 agonist ivuxolimab. These receptors originate from an adult with an advanced solid tumor such as melanoma, head and neck, liver or kidney cancer.

As for this clone: One end of the junction fails to match germline, which may point to a read error. This chain joins TRBV6-5 and TRBJ2-7, with TRBD2 matching 7 bases. Looked up from germline, CDR1 is MNHEY and CDR2 is SVGAGI. CDR3 length equals 13 residues. The CDR3: CTSAGVYSYEQYF. CDR3 sequence (DNA): TGTACCAGCGCGGGGGTTTACTCCTACGAGCAGTACTTC.

The chain employs TRBV5-1 and TRBJ1-1; 10 nucleotides align to TRBD1. The trim removed 4 bases at V and 5 bases at J, leaving 5 bases unmatched. The CDR3 is made up of 14 amino acids. CDR1 and CDR2 (germline): SGHRS, YFSETQ. CDR3 nucleotide sequence: TGCGCCAGCAGCCCTTGGACAGGGGGGACTGAAGCTTTCTTT. Its protein is CASSPWTGGTEAFF.

This chain links TRBV10-3 with TRBJ1-1; the D gene is possibly TRBD1 (6 bases). CDR1 and CDR2 from the germline V gene are ENHRY and SYGVKD. V was shortened by 11 bases and J by 8 bases, with 21 bases between the two germline ends. CDR3 length: 13 amino acids. CDR3 residues: CASGRGGDGEAFF. The CDR3 DNA sequence: TGTGCCTCCGGTAGGGGGGGAGATGGGGAAGCTTTCTTT.

The chain employs TRBV6-5 and TRBJ2-3, with D tentatively TRBD2 (7 bases). The V and J ends lost 2 bases and 1 base respectively, with 13 bases between them. Germline-derived CDR1 and CDR2 are MNHEY and SVGAGI. The CDR3 is made up of 16 amino acids. Here the CDR3 DNA reads TGTGCCAGCAGTTACAGTGGGGGGGCCGGCACAGATACGCAGTATTTT. Its translation: CASSYSGGAGTDTQYF.

J is TRBJ2-7 and V is TRBV30; D perhaps matches TRBD2 (6 bases). The CDR3 spans 13 residues. Trimming took off 2 bases at V and 6 bases at J, with 14 bases between the two ends. Germline lookup yields CDR1 GTSNPN and CDR2 SVGIG (reference sequence). CDR3 DNA sequence: TGTGCCTGGAGTACGGGAGTGGTGGGCGAGCAGTACTTC. This codes for CAWSTGVVGEQYF.

J is TRBJ1-6 and V is TRBV5-4; no reliable D call. The CDR3 length is 15 residues. In germline, CDR1 is SGHNT, CDR2 YYREEE (reference sequence). V was cut by 4 bases and J by 6 bases, with 14 bases left in between. The CDR3 loop reads CASSPGRGGNSPLHF. The CDR3 nucleotides read TGTGCCAGCAGCCCCGGGAGAGGTGGTAATTCACCCCTCCACTTT.

This clone appeared a few times. The chain has TRBV14 and TRBJ2-2; D is uncertain. This CDR3 has 14 residues. Trimming stripped 0 bases from V and 4 bases from J, with 6 bases between. The V gene's germline CDR1 is SGHDN and CDR2 FVKESK. The CDR3 DNA follows: TGTGCCAGCAGCCAAGATCCAGGCACCGGGGAGCTGTTTTTT. This gives the protein CASSQDPGTGELFF.

This clone was found once. The chain recombines TRBV19 with TRBJ1-2, with D possibly TRBD1 on 6 matching bases. Trimming removed 1 base at V and 2 bases at J, with 11 bases between. Germline lookup yields CDR1 LNHDA and CDR2 SQIVND (reference sequence). The CDR3 spans 15 residues. CDR3 residues: CASSIVGTQNYGYTF. In DNA form, the CDR3 reads TGTGCCAGTAGTATAGTGGGGACACAAAACTATGGCTACACCTTC.

Here the CDR3 DNA reads TGCGCCAGCAGCTTGGCCACGGGATCGGGGGAAAAACTGTTTTTT. Translation gives CASSLATGSGEKLFF. V gene TRBV5-1 combines with J gene TRBJ1-4; unclear D gene. The CDR3 is 15 amino acids. V was cut by 0 bases and J by 8 bases, with 14 bases left in between. CDR1 is SGHRS, CDR2 YFSETQ, per germline.

This chain uses TRBV12-5 with TRBJ2-7, with D perhaps matching TRBD2 (5 bases). The CDR3 covers 12 residues. Per the germline V gene, CDR1 is LGHNT and CDR2 is FRNRAP. V was trimmed by 6 bases and J by 5 bases, leaving 11 bases between them. Here the CDR3 reads CASGQDWHEQYF. DNA for the CDR3: TGTGCTAGTGGCCAGGACTGGCACGAGCAGTACTTC. The complete variable domain, with remaining parts taken from reference TRBV12-5 and TRBJ2-7, reads DARVTQTPRHKVTEMGQEVTMRCQPILGHNTVFWYRQTMMQGLELLAYFRNRAPLDDSGMPKDRFSAEMPDATLATLKIQPSEPRDSAVYFCASGQDWHEQYFGPGTRLTVT.

The chain recombines TRBV5-4 with TRBJ2-3; 7 bases align to TRBD2. This CDR3 contains 17 residues. From germline, CDR1 is SGHNT and CDR2 YYREEE (reference sequence). The ends lost 4 bases at V and 7 bases at J; junction bases unmatched: 18. The CDR3 region is CASSPQGGGGGTYTQYF. In DNA, the CDR3 is TGTGCCAGCAGCCCCCAGGGCGGCGGGGGAGGCACGTATACGCAGTATTTT.

J is TRBJ1-1 and V is TRBV18; 9 positions match TRBD1. The CDR3 sequence is 15 residues long. V gave up 3 bases and J gave up 0 bases; unmatched junction bases: 2. CDR1 and CDR2 from the germline V gene are KGHSH and LQKENI. CDR3 residues: CASSPGQGMNTEAFF. CDR3 DNA sequence: TGTGCCAGCTCACCCGGACAGGGGATGAACACTGAAGCTTTCTTT.

The V call is TRBV2, the J call TRBJ1-2, with TRBD1 matching over 8 bases. Germline V gene data show CDR1 as SNHLY and CDR2 as FYNNEI. Unmatched junction bases numbered 11, after V lost 8 bases and J lost 6 bases. The CDR3 has 14 residues. The CDR3 DNA follows: TGTGCCAGCGTGAGGACAGGGTCTATGGATGGCTACACCTTC. It is translated as CASVRTGSMDGYTF.

This rearrangement joins TRBV28 to TRBJ2-1; D may correspond to TRBD1 or TRBD2 (6 bases each). Looked up from germline, CDR1 is MDHEN and CDR2 is SYDVKM. The CDR3 is 16 residues long. Trimming removed 5 bases at V and 8 bases at J, with 22 bases between. CDR3 protein: CASSNPGGPRDDEQFF. The DNA for the CDR3 is TGTGCCAGCAGTAATCCCGGGGGCCCTCGGGACGATGAGCAGTTCTTC.

For this clone: Compared with germline, one end of the junction differs, possibly owing to a read error. This chain connects TRBV5-6 to TRBJ1-1, with 7 nucleotides matching TRBD1. Germline assignment: CDR1 SGHDT and CDR2 YYEEEE. CDR3 length: 15 amino acids. Here the CDR3 DNA reads TGTGCCAGCAGCGATCCAACAGGGGTGAAAACTGAAGCTTTCTTT. This sequence encodes CASSDPTGVKTEAFF. Looking up the rest from reference TRBV5-6 and TRBJ1-1 gives the full variable domain: DAGVTQSPTHLIKTRGQQVTLRCSPKSGHDTVSWYQQALGQGPQFIFQYYEEEERQRGNFPDRFSGHQFPNYSSELNVNALLLGDSALYLCASSDPTGVKTEAFFGQGTRLTVV.

This rearrangement joins TRBV2 to TRBJ1-4, with D possibly TRBD1 on 6 matching bases. CDR1 SNHLY and CDR2 FYNNEI come from the germline V gene. V lost 5 bases, J lost 0 bases, and 16 bases lay in between. The CDR3 sequence is 17 residues long. The CDR3 region is CASSFRDTPATNEKLFF. CDR3 in DNA: TGTGCCAGCAGTTTCCGGGACACTCCTGCAACTAATGAAAAACTGTTTTTT.

The rearrangement uses TRBV7-2 and TRBJ1-2; unclear D gene. Germline V gene lookup returns CDR1 SGHTA and CDR2 FQGNSA. The CDR3 is 14 amino acids. V was clipped by 5 bases and J by 1 base, with 11 bases between them. The CDR3 region is CASSPSRDNYGYTF. The CDR3 DNA sequence: TGTGCCAGCAGCCCCTCGAGGGATAACTATGGCTACACCTTC.

The J gene is TRBJ2-2, the V gene TRBV6-5; a possible D gene is TRBD1 (5 bases). Germline V CDR1 and CDR2: MNHEY, SVGAGI. CDR3 size: 13 residues. The V end lost 6 bases, the J end lost 1 base, and 6 bases lay between the germline ends. CDR3 residues: CASSQGNTGELFF. The CDR3 DNA reads as TGTGCCAGCAGCCAGGGGAACACCGGGGAGCTGTTTTTT.

The rearrangement joins TRBV19 to TRBJ1-1; D is perhaps TRBD1 (5 bases). The germline V gene encodes CDR1 LNHDA and CDR2 SQIVND (reference sequence). The CDR3 loop spans 16 amino acids. The V and J ends lost 5 bases and 0 bases respectively, with 16 bases between them. The DNA of the CDR3 is TGTGCCAGTAGTGTCCGTAGGGGCACGATGAACACTGAAGCTTTCTTT. It is translated as CASSVRRGTMNTEAFF.

The chain has TRBV30 and TRBJ2-2; 10 bases map to TRBD1. CDR1 and CDR2 from the germline V gene are GTSNPN and SVGIG (reference sequence). J gave up 10 bases and V 2 bases, and 13 bases lay outside the gene matches. The CDR3 totals 16 residues. The CDR3 DNA reads TGTGCCTGGAGTTTGGGCCCGGGACAGGGGTTGACGGAGCTGTTTTTT. This codes for CAWSLGPGQGLTELFF. The whole variable domain, filled in from reference TRBV30 and TRBJ2-2, reads SQTIHQWPATLVQPVGSPLSLECTVEGTSNPNLYWYRQAAGRGLQLLFYSVGIGQISSEVPQNLSASRPQDRQFILSSKKLLLSDSGFYLCAWSLGPGQGLTELFFGEGSRLTVL.